This TCR beta chain was sequenced in a study of blood T cell repertoires in COVID-19 (TCRdb year 2020). Concerning the study at large: Samples from collaborators originated in the United States, Italy and Spain and spanned both the acute and convalescent phases of COVID-19. Deeply sampled blood TCRbeta repertoires from subjects exposed to, actively infected with, or recovered from COVID-19 were included in the dataset. HLA class I and class II types, where available, came from metadata supplied by the sample provider rather than from assay-based typing. Samples came from the ongoing ImmuneRACE study (first 160 participants) plus 1,254 subjects from 6 global collaborators. Nearly every sample came with metadata listing a de-identified subject ID, COVID-19 status, age in years and sex. The prospective study material was composed of cDNA or gDNA derived from T cells, B-cell-depleted T cells, or PBMCs. A freely available public database, intended as a resource for researchers studying the immune response to SARS-CoV-2, is where the repertoires were released.

Findings and caveats that apply to the study as a whole: The quantity of clinical and demographic metadata differed by source and by participant and was supplied without curation.

Trimming accounts for 5 bases at V and 0 bases at J, while the number of junction bases matched to no gene is 7. CDR1 MNHEY and CDR2 SMNVEV are derived from the germline V gene (reference sequence). Counted from cysteine to phenylalanine, this CDR3 has 15 amino acids. Only the CDR3 part of the read is kept: 45 bases, read in frame from the first base. TCRbeta CDR3 regions were amplified from genomic DNA using the immunoSEQ Assay, a bias-controlled multiplex PCR. Concerning the study's data processing: The number of nucleated cells in each sample was estimated from the amplification of reference gene primers within the assay. Sequence reads were collapsed and filtered to measure the absolute abundance of every unique TCRbeta CDR3 rearrangement. For each sample, productive Simpson clonality was calculated as the square root of Simpson's diversity index across productive rearrangements. TCRdb took over this immuneACCESS table, retaining in-frame rearrangements with V and J assigned. Such tables are incomplete; in checked studies, under half of the missing clones stem from an unresolved V gene, and the remainder is unexplained. That table is the source of V, J and clone size, and D and trimming were worked out from the DNA. For this sample there are around 200,000 clones; roughly 89% appear just once. Clones ranked in the top ten supply roughly 6.2% of the sample.

Comment on this clone: Its target antigen remains unknown. No base-level quality is on record; no much larger clone is a single base apart.

A second Seattle source provided samples from volunteer blood donors who had recovered from COVID-19. Collaborating institutions collected whole blood in K2EDTA tubes following their own protocols. For TCRbeta analysis, collaborator samples were shipped as frozen whole blood, as isolated PBMCs, or as DNA extracted from either sample type. The rearranged segments are TRBV27 and TRBJ2-7; 7 bases in between match TRBD2. The sequenced sample was peripheral blood. The sequence was collected from a man between 60 and 75 years old who had recovered from COVID-19. The CDR3 region: CASSPTSRSSYEQYF. The DNA reads as follows: TGTGCCAGCAGTCCGACTAGCCGAAGCTCCTACGAGCAGTACTTC.